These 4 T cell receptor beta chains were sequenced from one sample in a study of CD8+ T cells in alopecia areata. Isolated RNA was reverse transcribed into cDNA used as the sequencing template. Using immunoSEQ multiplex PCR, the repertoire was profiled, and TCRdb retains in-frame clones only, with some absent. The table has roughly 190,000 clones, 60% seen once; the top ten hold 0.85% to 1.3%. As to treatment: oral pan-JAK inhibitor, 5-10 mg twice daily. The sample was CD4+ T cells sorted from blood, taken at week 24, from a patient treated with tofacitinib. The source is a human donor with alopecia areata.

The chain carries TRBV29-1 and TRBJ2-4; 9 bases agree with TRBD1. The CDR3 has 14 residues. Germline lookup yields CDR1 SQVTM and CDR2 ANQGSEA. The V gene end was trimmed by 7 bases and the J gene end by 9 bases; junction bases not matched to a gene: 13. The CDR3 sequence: CSATGTGLTSIQYF. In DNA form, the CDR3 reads TGCAGCGCTACCGGGACAGGGTTAACAAGCATTCAGTACTTC. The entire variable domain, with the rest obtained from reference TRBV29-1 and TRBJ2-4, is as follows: SAVISQKPSRDICQRGTSLTIQCQVDSQVTMMFWYRQQPGQSLTLIATANQGSEATYESGFVIDKFPISRPNLTFSTLTVSNMSPEDSSIYLCSATGTGLTSIQYFGAGTRLSVL.

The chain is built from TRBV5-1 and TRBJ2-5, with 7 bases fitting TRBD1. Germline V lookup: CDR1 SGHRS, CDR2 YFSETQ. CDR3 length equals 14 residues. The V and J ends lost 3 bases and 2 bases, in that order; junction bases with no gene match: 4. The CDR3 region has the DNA TGCGCCAGCAGCTCACCGGGACAGCAAGAGACCCAGTACTTC. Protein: CASSSPGQQETQYF.

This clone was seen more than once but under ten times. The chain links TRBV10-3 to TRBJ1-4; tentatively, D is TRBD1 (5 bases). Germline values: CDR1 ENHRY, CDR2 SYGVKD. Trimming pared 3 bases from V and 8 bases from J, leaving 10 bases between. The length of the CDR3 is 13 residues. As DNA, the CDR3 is TGTGCCATCAGTGAACAGGCGGGGGAAAAACTGTTTTTT. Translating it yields CAISEQAGEKLFF.

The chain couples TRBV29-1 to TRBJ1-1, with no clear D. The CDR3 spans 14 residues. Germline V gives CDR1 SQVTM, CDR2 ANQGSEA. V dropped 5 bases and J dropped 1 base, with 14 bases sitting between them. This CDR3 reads CSVIRPDPNTEAFF. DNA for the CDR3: TGCAGCGTTATACGGCCGGACCCGAACACTGAAGCTTTCTTT.